Shown below are 24 T cell receptor beta chains from a single sample sequenced in a study of T cells in Graves' hyperthyroidism and ophthalmopathy. RNA transcripts provided the source from which TCR beta CDR3 regions were amplified. When the TCR CDR3 underwent first-round RT-PCR, the HTBI primer set was used. Each CDR3 protein is one row after TCRdb ran MiXCR on the multiplex PCR reads. The sample includes roughly 290,000 distinct CDR3 sequences, more than 10% of them seen just once. The specimen was blood. The origin of the receptors is a woman aged 30 to 39 with Graves' hyperthyroidism that later progressed to Graves' ophthalmopathy.

CDR3 nucleotides: TGTGCCAGCAGTTCCGGGGGAGGAAACACCATATATTTT. Its translation is CASSSGGGNTIYF. The rearrangement links TRBV5-4 to TRBJ1-3; tentatively, D is TRBD1 (5 bases). CDR1 and CDR2 from the germline V gene are SGHNT and YYREEE (reference sequence). V was clipped by 5 bases and J by 4 bases, with 10 bases between them. The CDR3 is made up of 13 amino acids.

This clonotype was picked up many times. V and J are TRBV7-2 and TRBJ2-7; TRBD2 matches 8 bases. This CDR3 region has 13 residues. The germline gives CDR1 SGHTA, CDR2 FQGNSA. V gave up 4 bases and J gave up 5 bases; unmatched junction bases: 4. This chain's CDR3 is CASSYGGDNEQYF. The CDR3 DNA reads as TGTGCCAGCAGCTACGGGGGGGACAACGAGCAGTACTTC.

This clonotype showed up many times. V is TRBV7-2 and J is TRBJ2-1; D remains unclear. Trimming removed 5 bases from V and 0 bases from J, with 14 bases in between. CDR1 and CDR2 from the germline V gene are SGHTA and FQGNSA. This CDR3 spans 16 amino acids. As DNA, the CDR3 is TGTGCCAGCAGCCTTCGGGTTAGGAACTCCTACAATGAGCAGTTCTTC. This gives the protein CASSLRVRNSYNEQFF. The whole variable domain, remainder taken from reference TRBV7-2 and TRBJ2-1, is GAGVSQSPSNKVTEKGKDVELRCDPISGHTALYWYRQSLGQGLEFLIYFQGNSAPDKSGLPSDRFSAERTGGSVSTLTIQRTQQEDSAVYLCASSLRVRNSYNEQFFGPGTRLTVL.

This clonotype has a handful of counts. This rearrangement joins TRBV9 to TRBJ2-1, with TRBD2 matching over 10 bases. CDR3 length: 20 residues. V shed 0 bases, J shed 0 bases, and the junction held 12 bases outside the gene matches. Per the germline V gene, CDR1 is SGDLS and CDR2 is YYNGEE. The CDR3 region is CASSVAETSGRAYSYNEQFF. CDR3 in DNA: TGTGCCAGCAGCGTAGCTGAGACTAGCGGGCGCGCCTACTCCTACAATGAGCAGTTCTTC.

The table lists this clonotype with many counts. The rearrangement uses TRBV12-3 or TRBV12-4 and TRBJ2-1, with a possible D match to TRBD2 (6 bases). This CDR3 has 15 residues. V lost 3 bases and J lost 0, with 9 bases in between. CDR3 nucleotides: TGTGCCAGCAGTTTGATCGGGAGCTCCTACAATGAGCAGTTCTTC. Translating gives CASSLIGSSYNEQFF.

This clonotype has only a few counts. This chain connects TRBV10-2 to TRBJ2-7, with a tentative D call TRBD2 (6 bases). Germline V gene sequence: CDR1 WSHSY, CDR2 SAAADI. The CDR3 sequence is 15 residues long. Deletions cut 8 bases from V and 0 bases from J, with 17 bases between. The DNA of the CDR3 is TGCGCCAGCGCCGGGGTAGCGGAGAGCTCCTACGAGCAGTACTTC. Amino acids: CASAGVAESSYEQYF.

The table lists this clonotype with many counts. The V and J genes are TRBV4-2 and TRBJ1-2, with TRBD1 matching 12 bases. Germline trimming cut 0 bases from V and 6 bases from J; bases unmatched to any gene: 5. The CDR3 totals 16 residues. Germline V gives CDR1 LGHNA, CDR2 YNFKEQ. The CDR3 sequence: CASSQESGTGGNGYTF. The CDR3 DNA sequence: TGTGCCAGCAGCCAAGAATCCGGGACAGGGGGCAATGGCTACACCTTC.

This clonotype was detected many times. The V gene is TRBV12-3 or TRBV12-4, the J gene TRBJ2-5; either TRBD1 or TRBD2 may supply D (5 bases each). The CDR3 runs to 15 residues. V was cut by 6 bases and J by 5 bases, with 19 bases left in between. CDR3 in amino acids: CASSTGGRGVETQYF. Written as DNA, the CDR3 is TGTGCCAGCAGCACAGGAGGAAGAGGCGTGGAGACCCAGTACTTC.

The chain links TRBV29-1 to TRBJ2-2; D gene ambiguous. The V end was cut by 0 bases, the J end by 0 bases, with 8 bases between. The CDR3 consists of 15 residues. The germline V gene has CDR1 SQVTM and CDR2 ANQGSEA. In DNA form, the CDR3 reads TGCAGCGTTGAAGAGGGGTCCGCGAACACCGGGGAGCTGTTTTTT. Amino acid sequence: CSVEEGSANTGELFF.

This clonotype was detected many times. The chain uses TRBV15 and TRBJ1-3, with D possibly matching TRBD1 (5 bases). V lost 1 base to trimming and J lost 8 bases, with 9 bases between them. Germline V gene data show CDR1 as LNHNV and CDR2 as YYDKDF (reference sequence). This CDR3 has 13 amino acids. CDR3 nucleotide sequence: TGTGCCACCAGCAGAGCGCCGGGGGACACCATATATTTT. It translates to CATSRAPGDTIYF.

The J gene is TRBJ2-1, the V gene TRBV9; tentative D call: TRBD1 (6 bases). The CDR3 is made up of 15 amino acids. CDR1 and CDR2 (germline): SGDLS, YYNGEE. V was clipped by 4 bases and J by 6 bases, with 17 bases between them. The CDR3, as DNA: TGTGCCAGCAGCCTAGTGGCAGGGGAAGGCAATGAGCAGTTCTTC. Its translation: CASSLVAGEGNEQFF.

This clonotype was counted between two and nine times. The genes are TRBV27 and TRBJ1-2; TRBD1 matches at 8 bases. CDR1 is MNHEY and CDR2 is SMNVEV in the germline V gene (reference sequence). The CDR3 has 14 amino acids. The junction had 7 bases not matched to a gene; V was cut back by 0 bases and J by 10 bases. The DNA for the CDR3 is TGTGCCAGCAGTTTATCAGGAAACAGGGGGGACTACACCTTC. Its protein product is CASSLSGNRGDYTF.

The chain joins TRBV6-1 to TRBJ2-3; weak D call: TRBD1 (5 bases). The CDR3 runs to 13 residues. Germline values: CDR1 MNHNS, CDR2 SASEGT. Trimming pared 7 bases from V and 2 bases from J, leaving 10 bases between. CDR3 residues: CASKGHNTDTQYF. CDR3 nucleotide sequence: TGTGCCAGCAAAGGACACAACACAGATACGCAGTATTTT.

This clonotype was seen a few times. A read error may be the cause here, since a much bigger clone is one base away. Here the CDR3 omits its conserved ending phenylalanine or tryptophan, so a read error is the likely source. This rearrangement joins TRBV7-2 to TRBJ2-1; 7 nucleotides agree with TRBD2. Germline CDR1 reads SGHTA; CDR2 reads FQGNSA. J lost 0 bases, V lost 5 bases, and 4 bases had no gene match. This CDR3 region has 15 residues. The CDR3 coding sequence is TGTGCCAGCAGCACAAGCGGGAACTCCTACAATGAGCAGTTCCTC. This sequence encodes CASSTSGNSYNEQFL.

V and J are TRBV7-9 and TRBJ2-1, with 9 nucleotides matching TRBD2. There are 16 residues in the CDR3. With 5 bases clipped from V and 8 bases from J, the junction kept 13 bases outside the gene matches. Per germline, CDR1 SEHNR and CDR2 FQNEAQ (reference sequence). The CDR3 nucleotides are TGTGCCAGCAGCGCGCAGTTAGCGGGAGAGGCGCATGAGCAGTTCTTC. It yields the protein CASSAQLAGEAHEQFF.

This clonotype was counted at least ten times. This rearrangement joins TRBV11-2 to TRBJ2-1; D is perhaps TRBD2 (6 bases). The CDR3 is 14 amino acids. V shed 1 base and J shed 5 bases, with 9 bases lying between them. CDR1 and CDR2 from the germline V gene are SGHAT and FQNNGV. This CDR3 is CASSLVLADNEQFF. DNA of the CDR3: TGTGCCAGCAGCTTAGTATTAGCGGACAATGAGCAGTTCTTC. Full variable domain (remainder filled in from reference TRBV11-2 and TRBJ2-1): EAGVAQSPRYKIIEKRQSVAFWCNPISGHATLYWYQQILGQGPKLLIQFQNNGVVDDSQLPKDRFSAERLKGVDSTLKIQPAKLEDSAVYLCASSLVLADNEQFFGPGTRLTVL.

In this sample, this clonotype turned up many times. The CDR3, as DNA: TGTGCCAGTCGCCCCAGCCGGACTAGCGACGGGGAGACCCAGTACTTC. It codes for CASRPSRTSDGETQYF. V usage is TRBV5-4 and J usage is TRBJ2-5; 9 bases align to TRBD2. The CDR3 is 16 residues long. Germline V gene lookup returns CDR1 SGHNT and CDR2 YYREEE (reference sequence). With V trimmed by 8 bases and J by 5 bases, 16 bases remained unmatched.

In its sample, this clonotype was seen many times. The J gene is TRBJ2-7, the V gene TRBV4-2; maybe TRBD2 (6 bases). There are 17 residues in the CDR3. CDR1 is LGHNA, CDR2 YNFKEQ, per germline. The V and J ends lost 0 bases and 4 bases respectively, with 19 bases between them. The CDR3 nucleotides read TGTGCCAGCAGCCAAGATAATACGGGAGCGCCGGAATACGAGCAGTACTTC. Translated: CASSQDNTGAPEYEQYF.

This clonotype was detected ten times or more. This chain connects TRBV27 to TRBJ1-2; the match to TRBD1 covers 7 bases. The CDR3 has 14 amino acids. Germline CDR1 MNHEY, CDR2 SMNVEV (reference sequence). V was pared by 5 bases and J by 7 bases, with 10 bases of the junction left unmatched. The chain's CDR3 is CASSARQGDGGYTF. The DNA of the CDR3 is TGTGCCAGCAGTGCCCGGCAGGGGGACGGTGGCTACACCTTC.

This clonotype was detected a few times. The rearrangement joins TRBV11-2 to TRBJ2-2; D remains ambiguous. The germline CDR1 and CDR2 sequences are SGHAT and FQNNGV. Trimming pared 4 bases from V and 1 base from J, leaving 7 bases between. This CDR3 spans 14 amino acids. The CDR3 sequence: CASSWLRNTGELFF. CDR3 DNA: TGTGCCAGCAGCTGGCTCCGGAACACCGGGGAGCTGTTTTTT.

This clonotype occurred a few times. A much larger clonotype is one base distant, so this may be a read error. This rearrangement joins TRBV20-1 to TRBJ2-1, with a possible D match to TRBD2 (6 bases). Germline V gives CDR1 DFQATT, CDR2 SNEGSKA (reference sequence). The CDR3 extends over 12 amino acids. Deletions cut 5 bases from V and 11 bases from J, with 16 bases between. The CDR3 loop is CSAERRVGKQFF. The CDR3 nucleotides are TGCAGTGCTGAACGGAGGGTGGGTAAGCAGTTCTTC.

This clonotype was seen repeatedly, ten times or more. This chain links TRBV7-3 with TRBJ2-3, with D possibly being TRBD1 or TRBD2 (5 bases each). This CDR3 comprises 14 residues. Germline V gives CDR1 SGHTA, CDR2 FQGTGA. V lost 4 bases, J lost 5 bases, and 13 bases lay in between. CDR3 nucleotides: TGTGCCAGCAGCTCCGGGACCATGGGAGATACGCAGTATTTT. This sequence encodes CASSSGTMGDTQYF.

This clonotype has more than one count but fewer than ten. The rearrangement joins TRBV28 to TRBJ2-5; D remains unclear. Germline CDR1 and CDR2: MDHEN and SYDVKM. This CDR3 contains 16 residues. The V end lost 2 bases, the J end lost 2 bases, and 15 bases lay between the germline ends. The chain's CDR3 is CASSLPTGVGQETQYF. As DNA, the CDR3 is TGTGCCAGCAGTTTACCGACTGGCGTGGGGCAAGAGACCCAGTACTTC.

This clonotype has at least ten counts. This chain connects TRBV10-3 to TRBJ2-5, with D possibly matching TRBD1 (6 bases). The CDR3 consists of 13 residues. Per germline, CDR1 ENHRY and CDR2 SYGVKD. Trimming removed 5 bases at V and 5 bases at J, with 12 bases between. For the CDR3, the DNA is TGTGCCATCAGTATACAGGGTGACGAGACCCAGTACTTC. Translated: CAISIQGDETQYF.